A single sample is the source of the 15 T cell receptor beta chains below, sequenced in a study of CD8 T cells in ankylosing spondylitis. General observations from the study: Made up of eight highly homologous variants, a TCR beta motif appeared characteristic of ankylosing spondylitis blood.

TCRdb ran MiXCR on the 5' RACE reads and lists one entry per CDR3 protein. This sample yields around 890,000 distinct CDR3 sequences, of which about 10% are seen a single time; under 0.6% belongs to the top ten. These receptors lack a known antigen. Sequenced input: blood, either unsorted or a sorted T cell fraction (not recorded which). These receptors originate from a male donor with ankylosing spondylitis.

The chain couples TRBV7-3 to TRBJ2-3, with 9 bases fitting TRBD1. V lost 4 bases, J lost 6 bases, and 5 bases stayed unmatched. The CDR3 has 14 residues. The germline V gene encodes CDR1 SGHTA and CDR2 FQGTGA. The DNA for the CDR3 is TGTGCCAGCAGCTGGGACAGGGCGGCGGATACGCAGTATTTT. The encoded protein is CASSWDRAADTQYF.

This clonotype was detected many times. This chain uses TRBV6-2 or TRBV6-3 with TRBJ2-7; 11 positions agree with TRBD2. In germline, CDR1 is MNHEY, CDR2 SVGEGT. The CDR3 extends over 19 amino acids. Trimming took 5 bases from V and 2 from J; bases not matched to a gene: 17. The CDR3 is CASSKPTSILAGGTYEQYF. In nucleotides, the CDR3 is TGTGCCAGCAGTAAGCCAACTTCGATCCTAGCGGGAGGTACCTACGAGCAGTACTTC.

This clonotype was detected a few times. The genes are TRBV20-1 and TRBJ1-5, with D uncertain. Germline values: CDR1 DFQATT, CDR2 SNEGSKA (reference sequence). The CDR3 extends over 14 amino acids. V dropped 3 bases and J dropped 2 bases, with 11 bases sitting between them. This chain's CDR3 is CSASSVHGNQPQHF. In nucleotides, the CDR3 is TGCAGTGCTAGTTCAGTGCACGGCAATCAGCCCCAGCATTTT.

This chain uses TRBV6-2 or TRBV6-3 with TRBJ2-7, with TRBD2 identical over 13 bases. The germline gives CDR1 MNHEY, CDR2 SVGEGT. V trimming: 1 base; J trimming: 1 base; junction bases outside the gene matches: 7. The length of the CDR3 is 18 residues. DNA of the CDR3: TGTGCCAGCAGTTACTTTCGGACTAGCGGGAGTGCATCCTACGAGCAGTACTTC. Translated, it gives CASSYFRTSGSASYEQYF.

This clonotype appeared a few times. This chain connects TRBV4-2 to TRBJ1-1, with 7 bases identical to TRBD1. This CDR3 is 13 amino acids long. Trimming took 5 bases from V and 7 from J; bases not matched to a gene: 7. Per germline, CDR1 LGHNA and CDR2 YNFKEQ. The CDR3 is CASSYHRGDEAFF. In DNA form, the CDR3 reads TGTGCCAGCAGCTACCACAGGGGAGATGAAGCTTTCTTT.

The J gene is TRBJ1-2, the V gene TRBV7-9, with D perhaps TRBD1 (5 bases). Trimming took 5 bases from V and 0 from J, leaving 13 bases between them. This CDR3 spans 15 amino acids. Germline CDR1 is SEHNR and CDR2 is FQNEAQ (reference sequence). The CDR3 is CASSPDRLANYGYTF. In DNA form, the CDR3 reads TGTGCCAGCAGCCCCGACAGACTAGCTAACTATGGCTACACCTTC.

V gene TRBV3-1 combines with J gene TRBJ1-2; TRBD1 aligns across 9 bases. Germline CDR1 and CDR2: LGHDT and YNNKEL (reference sequence). CDR3 length equals 15 residues. Unmatched junction bases numbered 8, after V lost 4 bases and J lost 5 bases. CDR3 region: CASSLLGTGWYGYTF. The CDR3 nucleotides are TGTGCCAGCAGCCTTTTGGGGACAGGGTGGTATGGCTACACCTTC.

This clonotype was observed a few times. The rearrangement links TRBV20-1 to TRBJ2-7, with D maybe TRBD1 (5 bases). V was pared by 5 bases and J by 2 bases, with 10 bases between. The CDR3 is 12 residues long. In germline, CDR1 is DFQATT, CDR2 SNEGSKA (reference sequence). This chain's CDR3 is CSAAGNTYEQYF. The CDR3 nucleotides are TGCAGTGCTGCAGGGAATACCTACGAGCAGTACTTC.

This clonotype was counted many times. The J gene is TRBJ2-2, the V gene TRBV12-3 or TRBV12-4; D gene uncertain. Trimming cost V 3 bases and J 4 bases, with 3 bases left between them. CDR3 length: 12 amino acids. CDR3 sequence reads: CASSFLTGELFF. CDR3 nucleotides: TGTGCCAGCAGTTTCCTCACCGGGGAGCTGTTTTTT.

The rearrangement uses TRBV4-2 and TRBJ2-3; D uncertain. The germline V and J ends were trimmed by 3 bases and 5 bases, with 12 bases remaining between them. The germline CDR1 and CDR2 sequences are LGHNA and YNFKEQ. This CDR3 has 14 residues. The CDR3: CASSQARGEDTQYF. The CDR3 DNA sequence: TGTGCCAGCAGCCAGGCTCGAGGAGAAGATACGCAGTATTTT.

The sample holds a few counts of this clonotype. The chain uses TRBV5-6 and TRBJ2-1; maybe TRBD2 (6 bases). The germline gives CDR1 SGHDT, CDR2 YYEEEE. The CDR3 consists of 15 residues. The V and J ends lost 7 bases and 2 bases respectively, with 16 bases between them. The CDR3 is CASGPSELPYNEQFF. CDR3 coding DNA: TGTGCCAGCGGGCCTAGCGAGTTACCCTACAATGAGCAGTTCTTC.

This clonotype has just a few counts. This chain links TRBV12-3 or TRBV12-4 with TRBJ2-5, with D possibly being TRBD2 (5 bases). Trimming removed 5 bases from V and 5 bases from J, with 21 bases in between. There are 16 residues in the CDR3. The CDR3 DNA follows: TGTGCCAGCAGTAACTTTCCGGGGTCCGTGGGGGAGACCCAGTACTTC. As protein: CASSNFPGSVGETQYF.

This clonotype has ten or more counts. The V call is TRBV5-1, the J call TRBJ1-4, with no clear D. Per germline, CDR1 SGHRS and CDR2 YFSETQ. V lost 0 bases, J lost 7 bases, and 7 bases lay in between. There are 13 residues in the CDR3. CDR3 sequence: CASSLGDTEKLFF. CDR3 sequence (DNA): TGCGCCAGCAGCTTGGGTGACACTGAAAAACTGTTTTTT.

The chain recombines TRBV18 with TRBJ2-7; TRBD2 agrees at 10 bases. Losses at the gene ends were 0 bases for V and 4 bases for J; bases not matched to a gene: 3. The CDR3 is 15 amino acids. CDR1 is KGHSH, CDR2 LQKENI, per germline. CDR3 region: CASSPPASGGYEQYF. The CDR3 DNA sequence: TGTGCCAGCTCACCACCAGCTAGCGGGGGATACGAGCAGTACTTC.

This clonotype was recorded a few times. V gene TRBV27 combines with J gene TRBJ1-1, with unresolved D. The CDR3 has 14 amino acids. With 5 bases removed from V and 1 base from J, the gap between germline ends came to 11 bases. Looked up from germline, CDR1 is MNHEY and CDR2 is SMNVEV (reference sequence). CDR3 loop: CASSRTVENTEAFF. DNA for the CDR3: TGTGCCAGCAGTCGCACAGTGGAGAACACTGAAGCTTTCTTT.